This T cell receptor beta chain was recovered during a study of T-cell memory formation after mild COVID-19. TCR alpha and TCR beta cDNA libraries carrying sample barcodes and UMIs were produced by 5'RACE using constant-segment primers. A single record per CDR3 protein comes from TCRdb applying MiXCR to the 5' RACE reads. The sample comprises some 300,000 distinct CDR3 sequences, less than 25% of which are singletons, and around 23% rests with the top ten. This clonotype was detected a few times. Its cognate antigen is unknown. The germline V and J ends were trimmed by 1 base and 4 bases, with 11 bases remaining between them. The CDR3 runs 14 residues. Germline V gives CDR1 SGHVS, CDR2 FQNEAQ. Study-wide points: Later expanders leaned toward CD4+, whereas clones contracting from day 15 to 85 were balanced CD4/CD8. The main location of contracting CD4+ clones was CM and EM, and that of contracting CD8+ clones was EMRA. A subset of responding clones appeared in pre-infection memory, suggesting cross-reactive memory joined.

J is TRBJ2-7 and V is TRBV7-8; maybe TRBD2 (5 bases). The sequence derives from a man in his late teens or twenties who had mild COVID-19 (a few samples of this study predate the infection). Cell type and time point are not known. What was sequenced was PBMCs or a T cell subset sorted from them (not recorded which). CDR3 in DNA: TGTGCCAGCAGCTTAGTACCCCGGGAATACGAGCAGTACTTC. It specifies CASSLVPREYEQYF.